This T cell receptor (beta chain) came from a study of blood T cell repertoires in COVID-19. About the study: The United States, Italy and Spain were the sources of the acute and convalescent COVID-19 samples. PBMCs, B-cell-depleted T cells, or T cells were the source of the cDNA or gDNA that made up the material.

Original methodology: Nucleated cell counts were estimated from reference gene primer amplification. This table comes from immunoSEQ multiplex PCR, and its TCRdb copy is limited to in-frame clones, with some not included. The DNA gave D and trimming, while V, J and clone size come from that table. This table holds tens of thousands of clones, 89% found once. Trimming took off 5 bases at V and 3 bases at J, with 8 bases between the two ends. This CDR3 is built from 12 residues. The germline CDR1 and CDR2 sequences are SEHNR and FQNEAQ (reference sequence). The sequenced material came from peripheral blood. This sequence was found in a middle-aged woman with active or convalescent COVID-19. This chain joins TRBV7-9 and TRBJ2-7; the D is unclear. The CDR3 DNA sequence: TGTGCCAGCAGCCCCCCCTTCTACGAGCAGTACTTC. This sequence encodes CASSPPFYEQYF.